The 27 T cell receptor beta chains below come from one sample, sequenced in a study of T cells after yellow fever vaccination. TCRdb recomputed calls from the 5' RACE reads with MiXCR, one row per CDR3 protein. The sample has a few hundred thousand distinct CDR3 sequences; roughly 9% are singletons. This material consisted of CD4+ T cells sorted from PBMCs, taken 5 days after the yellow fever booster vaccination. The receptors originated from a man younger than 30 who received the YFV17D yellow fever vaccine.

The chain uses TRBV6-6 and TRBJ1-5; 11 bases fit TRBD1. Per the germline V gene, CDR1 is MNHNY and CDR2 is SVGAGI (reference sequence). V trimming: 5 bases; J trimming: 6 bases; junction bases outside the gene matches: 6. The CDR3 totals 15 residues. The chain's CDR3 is CASSTGQGEGQPQHF. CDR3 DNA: TGTGCCAGCAGTACGGGACAGGGGGAAGGTCAGCCCCAGCATTTT.

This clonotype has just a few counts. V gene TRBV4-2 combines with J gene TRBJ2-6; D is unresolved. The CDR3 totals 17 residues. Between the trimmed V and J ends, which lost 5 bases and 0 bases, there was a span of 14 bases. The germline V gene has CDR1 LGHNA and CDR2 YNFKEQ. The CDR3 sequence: CASSKKERTSGANVLTF. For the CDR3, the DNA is TGTGCCAGCAGCAAAAAGGAACGGACCTCTGGGGCCAACGTCCTGACTTTC.

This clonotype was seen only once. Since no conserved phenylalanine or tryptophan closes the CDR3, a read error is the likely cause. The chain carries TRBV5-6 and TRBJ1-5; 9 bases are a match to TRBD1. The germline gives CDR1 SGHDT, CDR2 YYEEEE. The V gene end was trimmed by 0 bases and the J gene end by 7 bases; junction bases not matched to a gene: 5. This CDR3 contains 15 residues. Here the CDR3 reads CASSLGDRDLQPQHL. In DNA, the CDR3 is TGTGCCAGCAGCTTGGGGGACAGGGATCTCCAGCCCCAGCATCTT.

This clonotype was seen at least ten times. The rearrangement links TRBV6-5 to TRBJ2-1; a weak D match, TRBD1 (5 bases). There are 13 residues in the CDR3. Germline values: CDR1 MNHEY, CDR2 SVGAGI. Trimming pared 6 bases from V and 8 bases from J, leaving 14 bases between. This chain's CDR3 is CASSPQGSHEQFF. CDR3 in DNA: TGTGCCAGCAGCCCCCAGGGTAGCCATGAGCAGTTCTTC.

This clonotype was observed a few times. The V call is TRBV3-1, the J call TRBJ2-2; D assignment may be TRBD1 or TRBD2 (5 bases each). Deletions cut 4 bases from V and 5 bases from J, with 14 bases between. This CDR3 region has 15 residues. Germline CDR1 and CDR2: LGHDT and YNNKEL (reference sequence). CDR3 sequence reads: CASSPGPGRTGELFF. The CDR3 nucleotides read TGTGCCAGCAGCCCGGGACCGGGGCGAACCGGGGAGCTGTTTTTT.

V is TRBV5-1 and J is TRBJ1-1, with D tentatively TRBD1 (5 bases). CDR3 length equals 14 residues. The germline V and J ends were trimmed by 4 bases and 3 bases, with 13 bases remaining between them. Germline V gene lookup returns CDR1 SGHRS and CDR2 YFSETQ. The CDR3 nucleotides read TGCGCCAGCAGCACACAAGACAGCTACACTGAAGCTTTCTTT. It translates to CASSTQDSYTEAFF.

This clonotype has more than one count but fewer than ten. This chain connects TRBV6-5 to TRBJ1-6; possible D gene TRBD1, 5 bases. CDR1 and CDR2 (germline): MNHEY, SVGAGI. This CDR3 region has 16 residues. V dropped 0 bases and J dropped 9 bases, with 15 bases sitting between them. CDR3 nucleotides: TGTGCCAGCAGTTACTCGCGACCCTGGAGGGGTTCACCCCTCCACTTT. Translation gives CASSYSRPWRGSPLHF.

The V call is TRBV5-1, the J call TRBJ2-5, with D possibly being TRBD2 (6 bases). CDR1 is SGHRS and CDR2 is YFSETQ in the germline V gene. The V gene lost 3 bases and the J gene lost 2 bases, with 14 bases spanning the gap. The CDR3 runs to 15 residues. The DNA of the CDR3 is TGCGCCAGCAGCTCCAGGGAGGAGGGACAAGAGACCCAGTACTTC. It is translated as CASSSREEGQETQYF.

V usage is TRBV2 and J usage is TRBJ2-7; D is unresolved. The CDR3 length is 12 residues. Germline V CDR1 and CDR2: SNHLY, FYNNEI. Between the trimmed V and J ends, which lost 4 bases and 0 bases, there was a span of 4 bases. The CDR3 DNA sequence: TGTGCCAGCAGTGGGAACTCCTACGAGCAGTACGTC. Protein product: CASSGNSYEQYV.

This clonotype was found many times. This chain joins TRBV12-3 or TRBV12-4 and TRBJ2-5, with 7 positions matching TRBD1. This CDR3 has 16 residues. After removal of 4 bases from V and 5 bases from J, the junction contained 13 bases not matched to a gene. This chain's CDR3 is CASSSSNTGVPETQYF. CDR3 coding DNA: TGTGCCAGCAGTTCATCTAACACAGGGGTTCCGGAGACCCAGTACTTC.

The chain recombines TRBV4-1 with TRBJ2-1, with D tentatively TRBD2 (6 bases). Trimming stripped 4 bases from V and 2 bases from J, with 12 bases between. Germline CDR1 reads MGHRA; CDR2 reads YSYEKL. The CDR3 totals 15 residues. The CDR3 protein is CASSLRRETYNEQFF. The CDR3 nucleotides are TGCGCCAGCAGCCTTCGACGGGAGACCTACAATGAGCAGTTCTTC.

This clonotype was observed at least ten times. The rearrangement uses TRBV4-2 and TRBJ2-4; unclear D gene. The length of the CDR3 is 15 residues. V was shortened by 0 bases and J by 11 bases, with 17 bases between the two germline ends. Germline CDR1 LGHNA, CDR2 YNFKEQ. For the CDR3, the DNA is TGTGCCAGCAGCCAAGATGTTGGCTATTCTTCCTTTCAGTACTTC. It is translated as CASSQDVGYSSFQYF.

CDR3 amino acids: CASSFDRGPNYGYTF. CDR3 DNA sequence: TGTGCCAGCAGCTTTGACAGGGGGCCTAACTATGGCTACACCTTC. The chain employs TRBV7-2 and TRBJ1-2; 10 nucleotides align to TRBD1. Germline assignment: CDR1 SGHTA and CDR2 FQGNSA. With V trimmed by 3 bases and J by 0 bases, 1 base remained unmatched. The CDR3 runs 15 residues.

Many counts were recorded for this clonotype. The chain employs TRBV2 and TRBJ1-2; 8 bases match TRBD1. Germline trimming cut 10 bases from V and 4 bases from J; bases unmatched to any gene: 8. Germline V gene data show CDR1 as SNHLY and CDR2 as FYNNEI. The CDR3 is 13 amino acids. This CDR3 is CATRTGRPYGYTF. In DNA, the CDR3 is TGTGCCACTCGGACAGGGAGGCCCTATGGCTACACCTTC.

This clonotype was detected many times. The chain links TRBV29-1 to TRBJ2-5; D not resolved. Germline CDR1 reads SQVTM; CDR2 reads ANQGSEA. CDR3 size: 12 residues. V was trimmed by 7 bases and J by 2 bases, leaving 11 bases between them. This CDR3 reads CSAAPLQETQYF. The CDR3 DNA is TGCAGCGCGGCCCCGCTTCAAGAGACCCAGTACTTC.

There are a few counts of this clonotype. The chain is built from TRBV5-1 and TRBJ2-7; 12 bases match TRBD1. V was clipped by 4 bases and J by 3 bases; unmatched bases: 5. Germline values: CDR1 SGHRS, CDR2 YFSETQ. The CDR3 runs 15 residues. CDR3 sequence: CASSPGTGGVYEQYV. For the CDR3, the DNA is TGCGCCAGCAGCCCCGGGACAGGGGGCGTCTACGAGCAGTACGTC.

The CDR3 nucleotides are TGTGCCAGCAGTTATATCGGACGGTTGAACACTGAAGCTTTCTTT. It yields the protein CASSYIGRLNTEAFF. The chain joins TRBV6-5 to TRBJ1-1, with D unresolved. The V and J ends lost 3 bases and 0 bases respectively, with 11 bases between them. Germline V gene sequence: CDR1 MNHEY, CDR2 SVGAGI. This CDR3 region has 15 residues.

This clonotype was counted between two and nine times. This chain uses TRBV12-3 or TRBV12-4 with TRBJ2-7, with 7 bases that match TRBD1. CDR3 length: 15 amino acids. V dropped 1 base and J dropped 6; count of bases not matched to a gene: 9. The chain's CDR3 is CASSLGYDRDGEQYF. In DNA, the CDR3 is TGTGCCAGCAGTTTAGGGTATGACAGGGATGGCGAGCAGTACTTC.

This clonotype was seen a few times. CDR3 sequence: CSAPGPRGTQYF. CDR3 DNA sequence: TGCAGTGCCCCAGGGCCCCGGGGGACCCAGTACTTC. This chain links TRBV20-1 with TRBJ2-5; possibly TRBD1 or TRBD2 for D (5 bases each). The CDR3 is 12 residues long. Germline CDR1 and CDR2: DFQATT and SNEGSKA (reference sequence). Trimming stripped 6 bases from V and 7 bases from J, with 15 bases between.

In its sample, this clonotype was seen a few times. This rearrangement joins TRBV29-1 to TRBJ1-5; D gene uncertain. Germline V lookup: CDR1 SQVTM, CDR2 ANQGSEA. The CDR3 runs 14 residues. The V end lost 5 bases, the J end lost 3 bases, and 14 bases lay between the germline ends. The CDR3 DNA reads TGCAGCGTTCAAGCCTTAGGCCTCAATCAGCCCCAGCATTTT. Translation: CSVQALGLNQPQHF.

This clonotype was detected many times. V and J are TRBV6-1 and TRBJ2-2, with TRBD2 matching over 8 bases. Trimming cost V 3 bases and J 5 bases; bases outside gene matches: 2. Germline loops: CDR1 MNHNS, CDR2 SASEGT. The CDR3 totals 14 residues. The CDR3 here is CASSEGLVTGELFF. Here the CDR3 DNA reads TGTGCCAGCAGTGAGGGACTAGTAACCGGGGAGCTGTTTTTT.

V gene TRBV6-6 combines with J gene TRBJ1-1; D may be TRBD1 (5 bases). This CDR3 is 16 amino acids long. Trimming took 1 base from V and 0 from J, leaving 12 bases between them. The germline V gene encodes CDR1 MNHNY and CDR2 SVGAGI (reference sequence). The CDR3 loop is CASSYLPGLMNTEAFF. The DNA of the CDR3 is TGTGCCAGCAGTTACTTACCAGGGCTAATGAACACTGAAGCTTTCTTT.

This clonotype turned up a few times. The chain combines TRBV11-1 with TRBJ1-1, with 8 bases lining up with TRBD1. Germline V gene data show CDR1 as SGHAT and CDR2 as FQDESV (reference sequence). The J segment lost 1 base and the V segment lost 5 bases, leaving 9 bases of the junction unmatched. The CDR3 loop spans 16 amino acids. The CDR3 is CASSGQYRGANTEAFF. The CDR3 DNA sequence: TGTGCCAGCAGCGGTCAGTACAGGGGGGCGAACACTGAAGCTTTCTTT.

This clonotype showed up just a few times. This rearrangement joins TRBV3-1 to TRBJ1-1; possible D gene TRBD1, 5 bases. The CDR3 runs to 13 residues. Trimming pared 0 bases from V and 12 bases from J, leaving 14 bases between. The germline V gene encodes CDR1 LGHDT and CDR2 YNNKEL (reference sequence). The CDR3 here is CASSQEGGAKTFF. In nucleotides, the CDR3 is TGTGCCAGCAGCCAAGAGGGTGGGGCTAAGACTTTCTTT.

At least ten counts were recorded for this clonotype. CDR3 sequence reads: CASSLRSIVGGNQPQHF. The CDR3 bases are TGTGCCAGCAGTTTGAGATCGATCGTTGGCGGCAATCAGCCCCAGCATTTT. The genes are TRBV12-3 or TRBV12-4 and TRBJ1-5; D remains ambiguous. Trimming pared 3 bases from V and 2 bases from J, leaving 17 bases between. The CDR3 spans 17 residues.

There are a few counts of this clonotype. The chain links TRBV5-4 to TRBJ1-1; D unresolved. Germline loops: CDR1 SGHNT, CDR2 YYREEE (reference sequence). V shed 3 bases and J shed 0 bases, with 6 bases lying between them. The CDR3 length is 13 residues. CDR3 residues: CASSYALNTEAFF. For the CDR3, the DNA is TGTGCCAGCAGCTATGCATTGAACACTGAAGCTTTCTTT.

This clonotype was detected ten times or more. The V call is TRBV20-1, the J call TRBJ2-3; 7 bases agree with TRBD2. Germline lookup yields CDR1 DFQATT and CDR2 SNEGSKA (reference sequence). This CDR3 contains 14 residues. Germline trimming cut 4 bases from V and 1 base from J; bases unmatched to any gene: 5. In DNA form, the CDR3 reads TGCAGTGCTACCCTGGGGGGGGGCACAGATACGCAGTATTTT. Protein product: CSATLGGGTDTQYF.